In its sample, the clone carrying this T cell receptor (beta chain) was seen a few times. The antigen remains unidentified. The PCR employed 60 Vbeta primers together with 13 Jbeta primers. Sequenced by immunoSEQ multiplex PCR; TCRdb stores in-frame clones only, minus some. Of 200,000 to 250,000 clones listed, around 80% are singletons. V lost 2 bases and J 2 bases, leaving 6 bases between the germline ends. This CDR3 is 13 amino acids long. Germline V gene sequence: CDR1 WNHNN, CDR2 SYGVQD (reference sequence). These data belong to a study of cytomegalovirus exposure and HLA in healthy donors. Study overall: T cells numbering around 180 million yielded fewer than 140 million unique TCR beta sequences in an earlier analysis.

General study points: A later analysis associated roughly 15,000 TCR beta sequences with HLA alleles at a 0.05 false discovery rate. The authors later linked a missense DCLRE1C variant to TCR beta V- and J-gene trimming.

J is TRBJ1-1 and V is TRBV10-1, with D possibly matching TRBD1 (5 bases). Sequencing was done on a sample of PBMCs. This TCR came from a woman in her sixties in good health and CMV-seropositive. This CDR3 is CASSERGNTEAFF. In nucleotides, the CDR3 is TGCGCCAGCAGTGAGAGGGGAAACACTGAAGCTTTCTTT.